Only a few counts were recorded for the clone carrying this T cell receptor (beta chain). Its antigen is undetermined. This entry is derived from a study of cytomegalovirus exposure and HLA in healthy donors. Whole-study context: The roughly 120 million unique TCR beta sequences, from roughly 180 million T cells, were found by an earlier analysis.

The study ran its PCR with 60 Vbeta and 13 Jbeta primers. Sequencing was performed with immunoSEQ multiplex PCR; in TCRdb, only in-frame clones are kept and a portion is missing. In the table there are about 160,000 clones, less than 80% of which are singletons. Whole-study findings and limits: Most subjects had HLA-A and HLA-B alleles reportedly predicted accurately by TCR beta sequences. Indistinguishable V segments such as TRBV6-2 and TRBV6-3 were excluded.

Germline V gives CDR1 SGHDN, CDR2 FVKESK. The junction had 12 bases not matched to a gene; V was cut back by 5 bases and J by 6 bases. The CDR3 is made up of 15 amino acids. Material: PBMCs. The V and J genes are TRBV14 and TRBJ2-7; 8 bases agree with TRBD1. The TCR comes from a man aged 35-49 years in good health and CMV-seronegative. CDR3 nucleotides: TGTGCCAGCAGCGGGTTGGGACAGGTCCAGGTCGAGCAGTACTTC. Translated: CASSGLGQVQVEQYF. Full variable domain (remainder filled in from reference TRBV14 and TRBJ2-7): EAGVTQFPSHSVIEKGQTVTLRCDPISGHDNLYWYRRVMGKEIKFLLHFVKESKQDESGMPNNRFLAERTGGTYSTLKVQPAELEDSGVYFCASSGLGQVQVEQYFGPGTRLTVT.